Shown below are 8 T cell receptor beta chains from a single sample sequenced in a study of CD8 T cells in Susac syndrome. Reverse transcription of roughly 0.45 to 1 ug RNA was performed with random hexamers. TCRdb passed the immunoSEQ multiplex PCR reads through MiXCR, listing each CDR3 protein once. The sample has about 400,000 distinct CDR3 sequences; more than 80% are singletons. Sequencing was carried out using CD8+ T cells from PBMCs. These receptors were obtained from a human donor with multiple sclerosis.

This chain connects TRBV4-1 to TRBJ2-1; unclear D gene. The CDR3 is made up of 15 amino acids. The germline gives CDR1 MGHRA, CDR2 YSYEKL. The V end lost 2 bases, the J end lost 9 bases, and 17 bases lay between the germline ends. Here the CDR3 DNA reads TGCGCCAGCAGCCAAAGATTCGGTTACGAGGTTGAGCAGTTCTTC. Amino acid sequence: CASSQRFGYEVEQFF.

This clonotype was seen more than once but under ten times. One end of the junction fails to match germline, which may point to a read error. The genes are TRBV5-1 and TRBJ2-7; D not resolved. Looked up from germline, CDR1 is SGHRS and CDR2 is YFSETQ. The CDR3 spans 12 residues. CDR3 sequence reads: CASSLAANEQYF. The CDR3 DNA reads as TGTGCCAGCAGCTTAGCAGCCAACGAGCAGTACTTC.

The chain combines TRBV19 with TRBJ1-4; TRBD1 is a possible D gene (6 bases). This CDR3 has 15 residues. V was shortened by 6 bases and J by 4 bases, with 15 bases between the two germline ends. Per germline, CDR1 LNHDA and CDR2 SQIVND (reference sequence). Written as DNA, the CDR3 is TGTGCCAGTAGCGCCGCAGACAGGCTTAATGAAAAACTGTTTTTT. Translated, it gives CASSAADRLNEKLFF.

The chain carries TRBV12-3 or TRBV12-4 and TRBJ2-5; D uncertain. V shed 4 bases and J shed 5 bases, with 8 bases lying between them. CDR3 length equals 12 residues. Here the CDR3 reads CASSYGLETQYF. In DNA form, the CDR3 reads TGTGCCAGCAGTTATGGGTTGGAGACCCAGTACTTC.

The rearrangement joins TRBV7-2 to TRBJ1-1; D is undetermined. The V gene lost 11 bases and the J gene lost 2 bases, with 12 bases spanning the gap. The CDR3 has 12 amino acids. Germline assignment: CDR1 SGHTA and CDR2 FQGNSA. CDR3 sequence reads: CASRELNTEAFF. In DNA form, the CDR3 reads TGTGCCTCCAGAGAGCTCAACACTGAAGCTTTCTTT.

This chain joins TRBV7-2 and TRBJ2-1; 8 positions match TRBD2. V lost 3 bases and J lost 2; bases outside the gene matches: 0. CDR3 length equals 14 residues. Per germline, CDR1 SGHTA and CDR2 FQGNSA. The CDR3 region has the DNA TGTGCCAGCAGCTTGACTAGCGCCTACAATGAGCAGTTCTTC. Its protein product is CASSLTSAYNEQFF. The full variable domain, in which reference TRBV7-2 and TRBJ2-1 provide the parts outside the CDR3, is GAGVSQSPSNKVTEKGKDVELRCDPISGHTALYWYRQSLGQGLEFLIYFQGNSAPDKSGLPSDRFSAERTGGSVSTLTIQRTQQEDSAVYLCASSLTSAYNEQFFGPGTRLTVL.

J is TRBJ1-1 and V is TRBV13, with 11 bases fitting TRBD1. V lost 3 bases and J lost 5; bases outside the gene matches: 5. This CDR3 is built from 15 residues. CDR1 and CDR2 (germline): PRHDT, FYEKMQ (reference sequence). Here the CDR3 DNA reads TGTGCCAGCAGCTTCTCGGACAGGGGGCGTACTGAAGCTTTCTTT. Amino acid sequence: CASSFSDRGRTEAFF.

J is TRBJ2-1 and V is TRBV19; TRBD1 aligns across 12 bases. V was clipped by 0 bases and J by 7 bases; unmatched bases: 7. Germline CDR1 and CDR2: LNHDA and SQIVND (reference sequence). The CDR3 length is 17 residues. In nucleotides, the CDR3 is TGTGCCAGTAGTATAGACCGGGACAGGGGGCTTAGAAATGAGCAGTTCTTC. Protein product: CASSIDRDRGLRNEQFF.